This T cell receptor beta chain originates from a study of cytomegalovirus exposure and HLA in healthy donors. It was with 60 Vbeta and 13 Jbeta primers that the PCR ran. Profiling relied on immunoSEQ multiplex PCR, and the TCRdb table lists in-frame clones only, not all of them. The table records 60,000 to 85,000 clones, roughly four fifths of them present only once. A note on this clone: Its antigen is not identified.

Study-level findings and limits: Being productive about 87% or about 30% of the time was typical of most TCR beta V segments in an earlier analysis.

Germline lookup yields CDR1 MNHEY and CDR2 SVGAGI. This CDR3 spans 15 amino acids. After removal of 5 bases from V and 4 bases from J, the junction contained 4 bases not matched to a gene. This clonotype was sampled from a male donor in good health and CMV-seropositive. The chain recombines TRBV6-5 with TRBJ2-1, with 11 bases lining up with TRBD2. The sample taken for sequencing was PBMCs. The CDR3 loop reads CASSLTSGNYNEQFF. The DNA for the CDR3 is TGTGCCAGCAGTCTGACTAGCGGGAATTACAATGAGCAGTTCTTC.